This T cell receptor (beta chain) derives from a study of blood T cell repertoires in COVID-19. The CDR3 is 19 residues long. The table came from immunoSEQ multiplex PCR; TCRdb's copy has only in-frame clones and leaves some out. The data hold 110,000 to 150,000 clones, with 84% observed a single time. The chain couples TRBV21-1 to TRBJ1-5; the listed D gene, TRBD1, was not tested against the DNA. TRBV21-1 counts as a pseudogene. The sequence was collected from a woman younger than 30 who had been exposed to COVID-19. Sequences were obtained from PBMCs or T cells enriched from blood (not recorded which). DNA of the CDR3: TGTGCCAGCAACCTAAATTGGACAGGCGCTTTGGGGTTGGATCAGCCCCAGCATTTT. It yields the protein CASNLNWTGALGLDQPQHF.